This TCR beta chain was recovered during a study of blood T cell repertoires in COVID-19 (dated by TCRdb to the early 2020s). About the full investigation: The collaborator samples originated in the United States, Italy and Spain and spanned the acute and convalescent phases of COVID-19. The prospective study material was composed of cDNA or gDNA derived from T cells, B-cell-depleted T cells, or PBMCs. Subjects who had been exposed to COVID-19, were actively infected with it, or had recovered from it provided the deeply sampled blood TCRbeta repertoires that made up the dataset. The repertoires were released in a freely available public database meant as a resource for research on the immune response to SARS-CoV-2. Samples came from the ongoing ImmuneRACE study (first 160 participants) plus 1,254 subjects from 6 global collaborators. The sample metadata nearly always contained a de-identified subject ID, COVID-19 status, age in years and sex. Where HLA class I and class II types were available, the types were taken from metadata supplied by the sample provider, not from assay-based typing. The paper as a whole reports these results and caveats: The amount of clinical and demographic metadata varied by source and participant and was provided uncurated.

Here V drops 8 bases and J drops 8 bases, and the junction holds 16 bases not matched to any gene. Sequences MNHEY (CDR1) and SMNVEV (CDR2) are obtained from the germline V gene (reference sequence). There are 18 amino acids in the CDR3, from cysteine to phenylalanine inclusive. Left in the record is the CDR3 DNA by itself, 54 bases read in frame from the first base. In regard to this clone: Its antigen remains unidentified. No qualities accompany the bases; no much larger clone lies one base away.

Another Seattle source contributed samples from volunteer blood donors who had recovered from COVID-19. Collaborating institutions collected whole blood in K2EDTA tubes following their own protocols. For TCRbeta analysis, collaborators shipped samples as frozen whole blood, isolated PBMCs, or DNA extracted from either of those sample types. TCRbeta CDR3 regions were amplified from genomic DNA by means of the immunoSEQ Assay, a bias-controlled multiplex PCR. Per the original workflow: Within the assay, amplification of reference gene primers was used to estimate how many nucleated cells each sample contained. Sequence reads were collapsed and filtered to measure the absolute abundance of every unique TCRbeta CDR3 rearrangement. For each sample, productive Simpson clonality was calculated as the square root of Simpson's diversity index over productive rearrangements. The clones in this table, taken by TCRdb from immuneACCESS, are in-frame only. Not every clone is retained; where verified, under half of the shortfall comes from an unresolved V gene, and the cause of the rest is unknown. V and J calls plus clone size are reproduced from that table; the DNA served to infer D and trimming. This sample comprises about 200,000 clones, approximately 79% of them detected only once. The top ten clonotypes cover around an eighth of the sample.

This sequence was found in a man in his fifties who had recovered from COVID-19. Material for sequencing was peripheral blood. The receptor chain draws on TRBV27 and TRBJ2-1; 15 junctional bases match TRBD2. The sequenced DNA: TGTGCCAGCCGACCCGGGCGGACTAGCGGGAGGGCATGGGATGAGCAGTTCTTC. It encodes CASRPGRTSGRAWDEQFF.